The 17 T cell receptor beta chains presented below share a single source sample, sequenced in a study of blood T cell repertoires in COVID-19 (dated by TCRdb to the early 2020s). Libraries were made using the immunoSEQ multiplex PCR assay. As stored in TCRdb, this immuneACCESS dataset retains in-frame rearrangements with V and J assigned. A fraction of the clones does not appear; measured against another copy, unresolved V genes explain less than half of the discrepancy, and the remainder lacks a known reason. Within this sample are under 500,000 clones, with around 89% of them counted one time only. Roughly 4.3% of the sample is in the top ten clones. Sequenced input: peripheral blood. The receptors here all came from a woman aged 25 to 45 with acute or convalescent COVID-19.

The chain is built from TRBV13 and TRBJ2-1; D ambiguous. Germline V lookup: CDR1 PRHDT, CDR2 FYEKMQ (reference sequence). The length of the CDR3 is 14 residues. The V end was cut by 0 bases, the J end by 5 bases, with 8 bases between. The chain's CDR3 is CASSLGATNNEQFF. The DNA of the CDR3 is TGTGCCAGCAGCTTAGGGGCGACAAACAATGAGCAGTTCTTC.

This clone appeared once. V usage is TRBV6-5 and J usage is TRBJ2-7; perhaps TRBD1 as D (6 bases). Germline V lookup: CDR1 MNHEY, CDR2 SVGAGI. The CDR3 runs to 14 residues. V was shortened by 5 bases and J by 0 bases, with 11 bases between the two germline ends. The CDR3 here is CASSLTGASYEQYF. The DNA for the CDR3 is TGTGCCAGCAGTCTGACAGGAGCCTCCTACGAGCAGTACTTC.

The rearrangement joins TRBV6-5 to TRBJ2-5; D uncertain. V was clipped by 2 bases and J by 5 bases, with 12 bases between them. The CDR3 length is 14 residues. Germline V lookup: CDR1 MNHEY, CDR2 SVGAGI. This CDR3 is CASSYLSDPETQYF. CDR3 nucleotides: TGTGCCAGCAGTTACCTGAGCGATCCGGAGACCCAGTACTTC.

The chain employs TRBV7-8 and TRBJ2-7; TRBD1 might be the D (5 bases). Germline values: CDR1 SGHVS, CDR2 FQNEAQ. Trimming shortened V by 4 bases and J by 4 bases, and 26 bases separated the two germline ends. The CDR3 is 18 residues long. The chain's CDR3 is CASSSRKGRERVPYEQYF. CDR3 DNA: TGTGCCAGCAGCTCTCGGAAGGGCAGGGAAAGAGTTCCTTACGAGCAGTACTTC.

The V and J genes are TRBV28 and TRBJ1-6; 7 bases are shared with TRBD1. CDR1 is MDHEN and CDR2 is SYDVKM in the germline V gene. V lost 6 bases and J lost 10; bases outside the gene matches: 12. CDR3 length: 15 amino acids. CDR3 loop: CASSIYQGVDSPLHF. The CDR3 DNA reads TGTGCCAGCAGCATATATCAGGGGGTCGACTCACCCCTCCACTTT.

V is TRBV6-5 and J is TRBJ2-7; no definite D call. The CDR3 loop spans 13 amino acids. Germline CDR1 reads MNHEY; CDR2 reads SVGAGI. V was cut by 0 bases and J by 3 bases, with 6 bases left in between. CDR3 sequence reads: CASSYSPNYEQYF. The CDR3 DNA reads TGTGCCAGCAGTTACTCCCCTAACTACGAGCAGTACTTC.

The chain joins TRBV5-5 to TRBJ2-7, with a weak D call TRBD1 (6 bases). V was cut by 0 bases and J by 2 bases, with 15 bases left in between. The germline gives CDR1 SGHKS, CDR2 YYEKEE (reference sequence). This CDR3 has 16 residues. The chain's CDR3 is CASSLGVGTFAYEQYF. CDR3 in DNA: TGTGCCAGCAGCTTGGGAGTCGGGACATTCGCCTACGAGCAGTACTTC.

The chain has TRBV11-1 and TRBJ2-1; 10 bases map to TRBD1. The J segment lost 5 bases and the V segment lost 4 bases, leaving 2 bases of the junction unmatched. CDR1 is SGHAT and CDR2 is FQDESV in the germline V gene (reference sequence). The CDR3 runs to 14 residues. The CDR3 reads CASSWTGGDNEQFF. The CDR3 nucleotides are TGTGCCAGCAGCTGGACAGGGGGGGACAATGAGCAGTTCTTC.

This chain uses TRBV6-5 with TRBJ1-3; 8 bases match TRBD1. Per the germline V gene, CDR1 is MNHEY and CDR2 is SVGAGI. The length of the CDR3 is 14 residues. The junction had 3 bases not matched to a gene; V was cut back by 5 bases and J by 3 bases. CDR3: CASSRTGLGNTIYF. Here the CDR3 DNA reads TGTGCCAGCAGTCGGACAGGGCTTGGAAACACCATATATTTT.

The rearrangement joins TRBV27 to TRBJ2-1; D perhaps matches TRBD2 (5 bases). This CDR3 contains 12 residues. V was shortened by 3 bases and J by 6 bases, with 6 bases between the two germline ends. Germline V gene sequence: CDR1 MNHEY, CDR2 SMNVEV (reference sequence). The DNA for the CDR3 is TGTGCCAGCAGTTTTGGAGGCAATGAGCAGTTCTTC. Amino acids: CASSFGGNEQFF.

The J gene is TRBJ2-2, the V gene TRBV7-2; perhaps TRBD2 as D (7 bases). The length of the CDR3 is 16 residues. Trimming took off 3 bases at V and 6 bases at J, with 17 bases between the two ends. Germline-derived CDR1 and CDR2 are SGHTA and FQGNSA. CDR3 protein: CASSLWGGQAPGELFF. The CDR3 nucleotides are TGTGCCAGCAGCTTGTGGGGGGGACAAGCCCCCGGGGAGCTGTTTTTT.

CDR3 nucleotide sequence: TGTGCCAGCAGCCCGGGACTAGCCCCACCGCATCCTTTCTACAATGAGCAGTTCTTC. Amino acids: CASSPGLAPPHPFYNEQFF. The rearrangement joins TRBV11-2 to TRBJ2-1, with 9 bases lining up with TRBD2. The CDR3 loop spans 19 amino acids. V lost 5 bases and J lost 3; bases outside the gene matches: 17. The V gene's germline CDR1 is SGHAT and CDR2 FQNNGV.

This sequence joins TRBV5-1 and TRBJ2-2; 7 positions match TRBD1. The CDR3 has 16 residues. Germline V gives CDR1 SGHRS, CDR2 YFSETQ. V lost 3 bases, J lost 2 bases, and 7 bases stayed unmatched. This CDR3 is CASSSTGTANTGELFF. CDR3 in DNA: TGCGCCAGCAGCTCCACTGGGACAGCCAACACCGGGGAGCTGTTTTTT.

The chain employs TRBV2 and TRBJ2-5; 8 positions agree with TRBD1. This CDR3 is 15 amino acids long. V dropped 5 bases and J dropped 2; count of bases not matched to a gene: 7. Looked up from germline, CDR1 is SNHLY and CDR2 is FYNNEI. Here the CDR3 DNA reads TGTGCCAGCAGTCCAGGGGGACAGGCGCAAGAGACCCAGTACTTC. Translation gives CASSPGGQAQETQYF. Together with reference TRBV2 and TRBJ2-5, the CDR3 gives the full variable domain: EPEVTQTPSHQVTQMGQEVILRCVPISNHLYFYWYRQILGQKVEFLVSFYNNEISEKSEIFDDQFSVERPDGSNFTLKIRSTKLEDSAMYFCASSPGGQAQETQYFGPGTRLLVL.

The chain carries TRBV27 and TRBJ2-1; 11 bases map to TRBD1. CDR1 and CDR2 from the germline V gene are MNHEY and SMNVEV (reference sequence). Unmatched junction bases numbered 8, after V lost 5 bases and J lost 8 bases. The CDR3 runs 15 residues. The CDR3 spells CASSTGQGAFYEQFF. Written as DNA, the CDR3 is TGTGCCAGCAGTACCGGACAGGGGGCGTTTTATGAGCAGTTCTTC.

The V and J genes are TRBV5-1 and TRBJ2-3; D remains ambiguous. V was trimmed by 2 bases and J by 6 bases, leaving 13 bases between them. Germline-derived CDR1 and CDR2 are SGHRS and YFSETQ. The CDR3 extends over 14 amino acids. The CDR3 loop reads CASSLGVSRDTQYF. The CDR3 DNA is TGCGCCAGCAGCTTAGGTGTCAGCAGGGATACGCAGTATTTT.

The chain combines TRBV2 with TRBJ2-2, with 11 bases identical to TRBD2. CDR1 and CDR2 (germline): SNHLY, FYNNEI. Trimming took 6 bases from V and 7 from J; bases not matched to a gene: 7. There are 15 residues in the CDR3. The CDR3 sequence: CASRFSGGAIGELFF. The CDR3 DNA sequence: TGTGCCAGCAGGTTTAGCGGGGGGGCCATCGGGGAGCTGTTTTTT. Drawing the rest from reference TRBV2 and TRBJ2-2, the complete variable domain is EPEVTQTPSHQVTQMGQEVILRCVPISNHLYFYWYRQILGQKVEFLVSFYNNEISEKSEIFDDQFSVERPDGSNFTLKIRSTKLEDSAMYFCASRFSGGAIGELFFGEGSRLTVL.